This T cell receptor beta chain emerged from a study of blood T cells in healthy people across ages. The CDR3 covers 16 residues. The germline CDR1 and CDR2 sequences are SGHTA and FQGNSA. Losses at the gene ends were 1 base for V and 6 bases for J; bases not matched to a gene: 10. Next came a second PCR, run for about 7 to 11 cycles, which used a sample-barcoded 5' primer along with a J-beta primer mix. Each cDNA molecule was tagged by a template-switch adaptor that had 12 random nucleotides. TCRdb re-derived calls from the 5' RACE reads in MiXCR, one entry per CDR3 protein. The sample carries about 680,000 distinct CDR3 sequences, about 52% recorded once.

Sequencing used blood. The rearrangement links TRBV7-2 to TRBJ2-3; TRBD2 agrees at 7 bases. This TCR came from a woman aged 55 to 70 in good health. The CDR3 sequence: CASSLVGGTVPDTQYF. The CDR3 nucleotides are TGTGCCAGCAGCTTAGTGGGGGGGACTGTACCGGATACGCAGTATTTT. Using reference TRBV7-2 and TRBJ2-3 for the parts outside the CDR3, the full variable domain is GAGVSQSPSNKVTEKGKDVELRCDPISGHTALYWYRQSLGQGLEFLIYFQGNSAPDKSGLPSDRFSAERTGGSVSTLTIQRTQQEDSAVYLCASSLVGGTVPDTQYFGPGTRLTVL.